The 20 T cell receptor beta chains presented below share a single source sample, sequenced in a study of cytomegalovirus exposure and HLA in healthy donors. The PCR employed 60 Vbeta primers together with 13 Jbeta primers. Profiled with immunoSEQ multiplex PCR; TCRdb holds only in-frame clones, not every one. Its listing shows roughly 88,000 clones. Sequencing was performed on PBMCs. Receptors were obtained from a man between 45 and 60 years old in good health and CMV-seropositive.

The rearrangement links TRBV29-1 to TRBJ1-2, with D possibly being TRBD1 (6 bases). Germline lookup yields CDR1 SQVTM and CDR2 ANQGSEA. This CDR3 is 16 amino acids long. V was trimmed by 6 bases and J by 5 bases, leaving 25 bases between them. In nucleotides, the CDR3 is TGCAGCGTAGACCCCCTCGTCGACAGGAGACTTTATGGCTACACCTTC. Its translation is CSVDPLVDRRLYGYTF.

For the CDR3, the DNA is TGTGCCAGCAGCCAGGGACAGGGCCCCGGGGAGCTGTTTTTT. It encodes CASSQGQGPGELFF. The chain recombines TRBV7-9 with TRBJ2-2, with TRBD1 matching over 9 bases. V lost 5 bases and J lost 6; bases outside the gene matches: 4. The length of the CDR3 is 14 residues. Germline V lookup: CDR1 SEHNR, CDR2 FQNEAQ (reference sequence).

This chain uses TRBV25-1 with TRBJ2-7; a possible D gene is TRBD2 (6 bases). Between the trimmed V and J ends, which lost 1 base and 5 bases, there was a span of 9 bases. In germline, CDR1 is MGHDK, CDR2 SYGVNS. The CDR3 consists of 13 residues. CDR3 DNA sequence: TGTGCCAGCAGTGAATCGGGGGTTGACGAGCAGTACGTC. Encoded protein: CASSESGVDEQYV.

The chain carries TRBV7-3 and TRBJ2-7; 7 positions agree with TRBD2. V dropped 0 bases and J dropped 0; count of bases not matched to a gene: 5. The CDR3 has 16 amino acids. Germline CDR1 reads SGHTA; CDR2 reads FQGTGA. The CDR3 protein is CASSLTILATSYEQYF. In DNA, the CDR3 is TGTGCCAGCAGCTTAACGATACTAGCGACCTCCTACGAGCAGTACTTC.

The chain uses TRBV10-1 and TRBJ1-2, with D perhaps matching TRBD1 (5 bases). This CDR3 is built from 17 residues. Trimming cost V 6 bases and J 0 bases, with 20 bases left between them. The germline gives CDR1 WNHNN, CDR2 SYGVQD (reference sequence). The CDR3 bases are TGCGCCAGCAGAAACCCACGCCATATAGGGGCTAACTATGGCTACACCTTC. Its protein is CASRNPRHIGANYGYTF.

The chain uses TRBV5-6 and TRBJ2-7, with 15 bases matching TRBD2. V gave up 2 bases and J gave up 3 bases; unmatched junction bases: 3. CDR3 size: 16 residues. Germline V CDR1 and CDR2: SGHDT, YYEEEE. Here the CDR3 DNA reads TGTGCCAGCAGCTTAGGACTAGCGGGAGGGGGCTACGAGCAGTACTTC. Amino acid sequence: CASSLGLAGGGYEQYF.

V gene TRBV19 combines with J gene TRBJ2-1; no definite D call. Germline V gene sequence: CDR1 LNHDA, CDR2 SQIVND (reference sequence). V dropped 10 bases and J dropped 4 bases, with 11 bases sitting between them. The CDR3 consists of 12 residues. As DNA, the CDR3 is TGTGCCACTGGGCCGATGTACAATGAGCAGTTCTTC. Protein: CATGPMYNEQFF. The variable domain in full, completed from reference TRBV19 and TRBJ2-1, reads DGGITQSPKYLFRKEGQNVTLSCEQNLNHDAMYWYRQDPGQGLRLIYYSQIVNDFQKGDIAEGYSVSREKKESFPLTVTSAQKNPTAFYLCATGPMYNEQFFGPGTRLTVL.

The chain combines TRBV27 with TRBJ2-1, with 10 bases matching TRBD2. The J segment lost 9 bases and the V segment lost 2 bases, leaving 7 bases of the junction unmatched. The CDR3 contains 15 residues. The germline CDR1 and CDR2 sequences are MNHEY and SMNVEV (reference sequence). The CDR3, as DNA: TGTGCCAGCAGTTTAATGGCTAGCGGGAGCACTGAGCAGTTCTTC. Its translation is CASSLMASGSTEQFF.

This sequence joins TRBV7-9 and TRBJ1-5, with unresolved D. The CDR3 extends over 16 amino acids. Germline CDR1 SEHNR, CDR2 FQNEAQ (reference sequence). Trimming took 1 base from V and 2 from J, leaving 12 bases between them. CDR3 nucleotides: TGTGCCAGCAGCTTAGAGTCTAGTTTAGGCAATCAGCCCCAGCATTTT. It codes for CASSLESSLGNQPQHF.

The genes are TRBV7-2 and TRBJ2-5, with 10 bases lining up with TRBD2. The CDR3 has 16 amino acids. The ends lost 5 bases at V and 2 bases at J; junction bases unmatched: 8. Germline CDR1 SGHTA, CDR2 FQGNSA. The CDR3 DNA is TGTGCCAGCAGCCTATCTAGCGGGGGAGGGCAAGAGACCCAGTACTTC. Amino acid sequence: CASSLSSGGGQETQYF.

This sequence joins TRBV29-1 and TRBJ1-1, with 8 bases matching TRBD1. V lost 3 bases and J lost 6; bases outside the gene matches: 3. CDR1 and CDR2 (germline): SQVTM, ANQGSEA. The CDR3 loop spans 12 amino acids. Here the CDR3 DNA reads TGCAGCGTTGAGGACAGGGAGCCTGAAGCTTTCTTT. Translating gives CSVEDREPEAFF.

The chain carries TRBV9 and TRBJ2-1; TRBD2 aligns across 8 bases. The CDR3 runs to 15 residues. The germline V gene has CDR1 SGDLS and CDR2 YYNGEE. The trim removed 2 bases at V and 2 bases at J, leaving 3 bases unmatched. The CDR3 loop reads CASSVTSGTYNEQFF. Written as DNA, the CDR3 is TGTGCCAGCAGCGTTACTAGCGGCACCTACAATGAGCAGTTCTTC. Variable domain in full (rest from reference TRBV9 and TRBJ2-1): DSGVTQTPKHLITATGQRVTLRCSPRSGDLSVYWYQQSLDQGLQFLIQYYNGEERAKGNILERFSAQQFPDLHSELNLSSLELGDSALYFCASSVTSGTYNEQFFGPGTRLTVL.

The chain links TRBV9 to TRBJ2-7; 9 positions match TRBD1. This CDR3 comprises 14 residues. The junction had 3 bases not matched to a gene; V was cut back by 3 bases and J by 2 bases. Germline V gives CDR1 SGDLS, CDR2 YYNGEE. DNA of the CDR3: TGTGCCAGCAGCGCACAGGGGGCCCCCTACGAGCAGTACTTC. Protein: CASSAQGAPYEQYF. Full variable domain (missing parts from reference TRBV9 and TRBJ2-7): DSGVTQTPKHLITATGQRVTLRCSPRSGDLSVYWYQQSLDQGLQFLIQYYNGEERAKGNILERFSAQQFPDLHSELNLSSLELGDSALYFCASSAQGAPYEQYFGPGTRLTVT.

Note on this clone: Other DNA sequences in this specimen translate into the identical CDR3. The chain carries TRBV5-1 and TRBJ2-1, with 12 bases fitting TRBD2. This CDR3 comprises 15 residues. The germline V gene encodes CDR1 SGHRS and CDR2 YFSETQ. J was trimmed by 3 bases and V by 4 bases; bases with no gene match: 2. Written as DNA, the CDR3 is TGCGCCAGCAGCCTGGGACTAGCGGGCTACAATGAGCAGTTCTTC. Its translation: CASSLGLAGYNEQFF.

The rearrangement links TRBV18 to TRBJ2-1, with 7 bases that match TRBD2. V shed 5 bases and J 6 bases; nucleotides not matched to a gene: 7. The CDR3 spans 14 residues. From germline, CDR1 is KGHSH and CDR2 LQKENI. The CDR3 DNA follows: TGTGCCAGCTCAACAAAAGGCGGGAGCAATGAGCAGTTCTTC. It specifies CASSTKGGSNEQFF.

This chain joins TRBV4-1 and TRBJ2-5; D possibly corresponds to TRBD2 (6 bases). This CDR3 is 14 amino acids long. CDR1 is MGHRA, CDR2 YSYEKL, per germline. Trimming stripped 4 bases from V and 2 bases from J, with 11 bases between. This CDR3 reads CASSPRDLQETQYF. The CDR3 nucleotides are TGCGCCAGCAGCCCTCGGGACTTACAAGAGACCCAGTACTTC.

This chain links TRBV7-2 with TRBJ2-5; 10 nucleotides line up with TRBD2. The ends lost 0 bases at V and 3 bases at J; junction bases unmatched: 7. Germline values: CDR1 SGHTA, CDR2 FQGNSA. The CDR3 extends over 17 amino acids. The CDR3: CASSLAGLAGVEETQYF. As DNA, the CDR3 is TGTGCCAGCAGCTTAGCCGGTCTAGCGGGAGTGGAAGAGACCCAGTACTTC.

The chain employs TRBV28 and TRBJ2-2, with D possibly TRBD2 on 5 matching bases. This CDR3 has 16 amino acids. Trimming cost V 10 bases and J 0 bases, with 18 bases left between them. Per germline, CDR1 MDHEN and CDR2 SYDVKM. The CDR3 DNA follows: TGTGCCACCTCAGCGGCCTCCAGCTCGAACACCGGGGAGCTGTTTTTT. It yields the protein CATSAASSSNTGELFF. The whole variable domain, filled in from reference TRBV28 and TRBJ2-2, reads DVKVTQSSRYLVKRTGEKVFLECVQDMDHENMFWYRQDPGLGLRLIYFSYDVKMKEKGDIPEGYSVSREKKERFSLILESASTNQTSMYLCATSAASSSNTGELFFGEGSRLTVL.

V is TRBV19 and J is TRBJ2-1; no clear D gene. V was cut by 5 bases and J by 8 bases, with 10 bases left in between. The CDR3 length is 12 residues. The germline V gene encodes CDR1 LNHDA and CDR2 SQIVND (reference sequence). The CDR3 DNA is TGTGCCAGTAGTCCTAGAATCCATGAGCAGTTCTTC. Protein product: CASSPRIHEQFF.

The chain carries TRBV6-6 and TRBJ1-4; no clear D gene. This CDR3 comprises 13 residues. Germline CDR1 is MNHNY and CDR2 is SVGAGI (reference sequence). The germline V and J ends were trimmed by 7 bases and 5 bases, with 11 bases remaining between them. The CDR3 sequence: CASTGRGNEKLFF. CDR3 bases: TGTGCCAGCACTGGACGGGGAAATGAAAAACTGTTTTTT.